Below are 24 T cell receptor beta chains sequenced from a single sample in a study of a mutant IDH1 vaccine in newly diagnosed glioma. Their target antigens are unknown. Produced via immunoSEQ multiplex PCR; TCRdb's table is partial and in-frame only. The repertoire includes roughly 38,000 clones, over 70% of them detected once, and approximately 6.5% sits in the top ten. Sample time point: week 23, last vaccination. Vaccination used 300 ug of mutant IDH1 20-mer peptide per dose, with topical imiquimod. This material consisted of PBMCs, taken from a glioma patient whose treatment included an IDH1 peptide vaccine. Receptors were obtained from a woman in her 40s with glioma. Some clones in this sample may be carry-over from other donors' samples.

The V call is TRBV5-1, the J call TRBJ1-1; 7 nucleotides line up with TRBD1. There are 14 residues in the CDR3. The germline CDR1 and CDR2 sequences are SGHRS and YFSETQ. The junction had 10 bases not matched to a gene; V was cut back by 5 bases and J by 6 bases. The CDR3 DNA is TGCGCCAGCAGATACAACGGTGGGACAGCTGAAGCTTTCTTT. Its protein product is CASRYNGGTAEAFF.

CDR3 nucleotide sequence: TGTGCCAGCAGTCACGGGGGGGGACTTTATTACAATACAGATACGCAGTATTTT. Its protein is CASSHGGGLYYNTDTQYF. The chain uses TRBV28 and TRBJ2-3; 8 bases align to TRBD2. J was trimmed by 3 bases and V by 5 bases; bases with no gene match: 16. The germline V gene has CDR1 MDHEN and CDR2 SYDVKM. This CDR3 is 18 amino acids long.

The V and J genes are TRBV9 and TRBJ1-3; D gene uncertain. CDR1 is SGDLS and CDR2 is YYNGEE in the germline V gene. V was shortened by 3 bases and J by 0 bases, with 10 bases between the two germline ends. This CDR3 comprises 15 residues. The CDR3 nucleotides read TGTGCCAGCAGCGCCGGGCAGACCTCTGGAAACACCATATATTTT. It codes for CASSAGQTSGNTIYF.

This clone turned up a few times. The gene calls are TRBV4-2 and TRBJ2-2; 9 bases are a match to TRBD2. V shed 0 bases, J shed 4 bases, and the junction held 3 bases outside the gene matches. Germline CDR1 and CDR2: LGHNA and YNFKEQ. The CDR3 extends over 16 amino acids. CDR3 coding DNA: TGTGCCAGCAGCCAAGAGTGGACTAGCGTCACCGGGGAGCTGTTTTTT. This gives the protein CASSQEWTSVTGELFF.

The CDR3 here is CASSPHPTGTGEKLFF. The CDR3, as DNA: TGTGCCAGCAGCCCACACCCTACAGGGACTGGGGAAAAACTGTTTTTT. The rearrangement uses TRBV7-2 and TRBJ1-4; D may be TRBD1 (6 bases). Germline loops: CDR1 SGHTA, CDR2 FQGNSA. The V gene lost 5 bases and the J gene lost 8 bases, with 21 bases spanning the gap. CDR3 length equals 16 residues.

This rearrangement joins TRBV9 to TRBJ1-2; D unresolved. V lost 3 bases and J lost 6, with 9 bases in between. CDR1 SGDLS and CDR2 YYNGEE come from the germline V gene. This CDR3 has 12 residues. The CDR3 region has the DNA TGTGCCAGCAGCGCCCCGCCCAATGGCTACACCTTC. It is translated as CASSAPPNGYTF.

CDR3: CASSLRGAEVDEQFF. The CDR3 DNA reads as TGTGCCAGCAGCTTAAGGGGGGCTGAAGTCGATGAGCAGTTCTTC. This chain connects TRBV7-3 to TRBJ2-1; D possibly uses TRBD1 or TRBD2 (6 bases each). The V end lost 1 base, the J end lost 8 bases, and 15 bases lay between the germline ends. This CDR3 region has 15 residues. Germline loops: CDR1 SGHTA, CDR2 FQGTGA.

The chain recombines TRBV7-3 with TRBJ2-7; D unclear. The CDR3 is 13 residues long. V lost 5 bases, J lost 7 bases, and 15 bases lay in between. The V gene's germline CDR1 is SGHTA and CDR2 FQGTGA. The CDR3 DNA follows: TGTGCCAGCAGCCGGACCCCCGGTACAGAGCAGTACTTC. Its protein product is CASSRTPGTEQYF.

Concerning this clone: Its ends do not fully match the called genes, so a read error is possible. The J gene is TRBJ2-7, the V gene TRBV7-9; D may be TRBD2 (5 bases). The CDR3 has 15 amino acids. Germline V gene data show CDR1 as SEHNR and CDR2 as FQNEAQ (reference sequence). The CDR3 DNA reads as TGTGCCAGCAGCTCTCCCCTCGGGGATTTGATCCTGATAAACTTC. Translation: CASSSPLGDLILINF.

The chain carries TRBV6-6 and TRBJ1-5; D ambiguous. The CDR3 sequence is 15 residues long. The germline V gene has CDR1 MNHNY and CDR2 SVGAGI (reference sequence). Trimming took off 4 bases at V and 7 bases at J, with 17 bases between the two ends. The CDR3 loop is CASSSKVGYQQPQHF. The CDR3 DNA sequence: TGTGCCAGCAGTTCCAAGGTTGGTTATCAGCAGCCCCAGCATTTT.

This sequence joins TRBV2 and TRBJ1-2, with no clear D. V was pared by 6 bases and J by 0 bases, with 11 bases between. Germline V gene lookup returns CDR1 SNHLY and CDR2 FYNNEI. CDR3 size: 14 residues. The CDR3 DNA reads TGTGCCAGCAGGGAGCTAAGATCTAACTATGGCTACACCTTC. Encoded protein: CASRELRSNYGYTF.

The chain has TRBV4-3 and TRBJ2-3, with no clear D. Germline assignment: CDR1 LGHNA and CDR2 YSLEER. Trimming stripped 0 bases from V and 4 bases from J, with 11 bases between. CDR3 length equals 15 residues. The CDR3: CASSQDKHRADTQYF. In DNA, the CDR3 is TGCGCCAGCAGCCAAGATAAGCACCGAGCAGATACGCAGTATTTT.

This rearrangement joins TRBV5-6 to TRBJ2-5; D perhaps matches TRBD1 (6 bases). The CDR3 extends over 15 amino acids. Trimming left V 1 base short and J 5 bases short, with 15 bases between. Germline V CDR1 and CDR2: SGHDT, YYEEEE. CDR3 region: CASSLSRGFGETQYF. As DNA, the CDR3 is TGTGCCAGCAGCTTGTCCAGGGGATTCGGGGAGACCCAGTACTTC.

The chain carries TRBV27 and TRBJ2-3, with D tentatively TRBD1 or TRBD2 (5 bases each). This CDR3 has 13 residues. Germline V gene lookup returns CDR1 MNHEY and CDR2 SMNVEV (reference sequence). Trimming took off 4 bases at V and 0 bases at J, with 5 bases between the two ends. The CDR3 is CASSWDSTDTQYF. As DNA, the CDR3 is TGTGCCAGCAGTTGGGACAGCACAGATACGCAGTATTTT.

This clone has only a few counts. This chain's CDR3 is CATDQSTDTQYF. CDR3 bases: TGTGCCACTGATCAGAGCACAGATACGCAGTATTTT. The chain carries TRBV7-2 and TRBJ2-3; D is unresolved. CDR3 length: 12 amino acids. The germline V and J ends were trimmed by 10 bases and 0 bases, with 8 bases remaining between them. From germline, CDR1 is SGHTA and CDR2 FQGNSA.

The chain recombines TRBV9 with TRBJ2-3, with D unclear. V was shortened by 6 bases and J by 0 bases, with 11 bases between the two germline ends. Germline assignment: CDR1 SGDLS and CDR2 YYNGEE. This CDR3 has 14 amino acids. As DNA, the CDR3 is TGTGCCAGCAATCACGGAGTAAGCACAGATACGCAGTATTTT. Protein sequence: CASNHGVSTDTQYF.

The V call is TRBV28, the J call TRBJ2-1; 8 nucleotides agree with TRBD2. The CDR3 spans 15 residues. Per germline, CDR1 MDHEN and CDR2 SYDVKM. J gave up 6 bases and V 5 bases, and 9 bases lay outside the gene matches. CDR3 nucleotides: TGTGCCAGCAGTCGGGCCAGCGGGGGATTCAATGAGCAGTTCTTC. Protein product: CASSRASGGFNEQFF. Complete variable domain (other parts from reference TRBV28 and TRBJ2-1): DVKVTQSSRYLVKRTGEKVFLECVQDMDHENMFWYRQDPGLGLRLIYFSYDVKMKEKGDIPEGYSVSREKKERFSLILESASTNQTSMYLCASSRASGGFNEQFFGPGTRLTVL.

A few counts support this clone. The V and J genes are TRBV10-2 and TRBJ2-2, with 11 nucleotides matching TRBD2. V dropped 5 bases and J dropped 6; count of bases not matched to a gene: 5. Germline assignment: CDR1 WSHSY and CDR2 SAAADI. The length of the CDR3 is 15 residues. CDR3: CASSIAGGPSGELFF. The CDR3 DNA reads TGCGCCAGCAGTATAGCGGGAGGGCCGTCCGGGGAGCTGTTTTTT.

This chain joins TRBV28 and TRBJ1-5; maybe TRBD1 (5 bases). Trimming shortened V by 5 bases and J by 7 bases, and 24 bases separated the two germline ends. The CDR3 spans 17 residues. Germline-derived CDR1 and CDR2 are MDHEN and SYDVKM. Here the CDR3 DNA reads TGTGCCAGCAGTCGGGACGGCCAGAGCGGCCTGATACAGCCCCAGCATTTT. It codes for CASSRDGQSGLIQPQHF.

This chain links TRBV5-4 with TRBJ2-7; D assignment may be TRBD1 or TRBD2 (5 bases each). Germline assignment: CDR1 SGHNT and CDR2 YYREEE (reference sequence). V was clipped by 0 bases and J by 4 bases, with 11 bases between them. The CDR3 runs 14 residues. The CDR3 loop reads CASSLGGAGYEQYF. For the CDR3, the DNA is TGTGCCAGCAGCTTGGGAGGGGCTGGGTACGAGCAGTACTTC.

This sequence joins TRBV4-3 and TRBJ1-2, with TRBD1 as a possible D gene (6 bases). Trimming shortened V by 4 bases and J by 6 bases, and 15 bases separated the two germline ends. Germline lookup yields CDR1 LGHNA and CDR2 YSLEER. This CDR3 has 14 residues. CDR3 sequence (DNA): TGCGCCAGCAGCCCGAATAGGGAGGGGGATGGCTACACCTTC. Protein product: CASSPNREGDGYTF.

The chain employs TRBV9 and TRBJ2-2; D uncertain. Trimming removed 4 bases from V and 0 bases from J, with 7 bases in between. This CDR3 spans 14 amino acids. Germline lookup yields CDR1 SGDLS and CDR2 YYNGEE. CDR3 sequence: CASSFAANTGELFF. The CDR3 DNA is TGTGCCAGCAGCTTCGCAGCGAACACCGGGGAGCTGTTTTTT.

This clone was found once. This sequence joins TRBV29-1 and TRBJ1-4; D uncertain. The V and J ends lost 5 bases and 7 bases respectively, with 14 bases between them. Germline V gene lookup returns CDR1 SQVTM and CDR2 ANQGSEA. The CDR3 consists of 13 residues. CDR3 region: CSVLETAREKLFF. The CDR3 DNA reads TGCAGCGTTCTGGAGACTGCTCGTGAAAAACTGTTTTTT.

The chain has TRBV4-1 and TRBJ2-5; 7 bases align to TRBD2. CDR3 length equals 15 residues. CDR1 MGHRA and CDR2 YSYEKL come from the germline V gene. V shed 0 bases and J 7 bases; nucleotides not matched to a gene: 8. CDR3 in amino acids: CASSQDGGGSRTQYF. The CDR3, as DNA: TGCGCCAGCAGCCAAGATGGGGGGGGTTCCCGGACCCAGTACTTC.